Below, 28 T cell receptor beta chains from the same sample are listed, as sequenced in a study of T cells in Graves' hyperthyroidism and ophthalmopathy. The TCR beta CDR3 regions underwent amplification using RNA transcripts as the source. HTBI primers were employed in a first-round RT-PCR of the TCR CDR3. In TCRdb, the multiplex PCR reads were re-called with MiXCR into one record per CDR3 protein. The profile covers more than 650,000 distinct CDR3 sequences, with roughly 15% appearing a single time and roughly a tenth taken by the ten largest. What was sequenced was blood. These receptors were collected from a woman in her late teens or twenties with Graves' hyperthyroidism.

J is TRBJ1-2 and V is TRBV29-1; D is possibly TRBD1 (5 bases). The CDR3 is made up of 12 amino acids. V lost 2 bases and J lost 4, with 8 bases in between. Germline V gene lookup returns CDR1 SQVTM and CDR2 ANQGSEA. The CDR3 DNA sequence: TGCAGCGTTGAACGGGGCGTCTATGGCTACACCTTC. Encoded protein: CSVERGVYGYTF.

This clonotype was found many times. The genes are TRBV2 and TRBJ1-1; D is unresolved. This CDR3 comprises 14 residues. Looked up from germline, CDR1 is SNHLY and CDR2 is FYNNEI. The V and J ends lost 2 bases and 2 bases respectively, with 9 bases between them. The CDR3 DNA reads as TGTGCCAGCAGTGAACGGGGTTTCAACACTGAAGCTTTCTTT. Its protein is CASSERGFNTEAFF.

This clonotype was picked up many times. CDR3 in amino acids: CASSLWKAGVTDTQYF. Written as DNA, the CDR3 is TGTGCCAGCAGTTTATGGAAGGCGGGAGTAACAGATACGCAGTATTTT. The rearrangement joins TRBV27 to TRBJ2-3, with 7 bases lining up with TRBD2. Germline V gene data show CDR1 as MNHEY and CDR2 as SMNVEV (reference sequence). V was clipped by 1 base and J by 3 bases; unmatched bases: 7. The CDR3 totals 16 residues.

This clonotype has at least ten counts. The V gene is TRBV19, the J gene TRBJ1-1; D remains ambiguous. V was cut by 3 bases and J by 10 bases, with 15 bases left in between. The CDR3 sequence is 13 residues long. Germline V lookup: CDR1 LNHDA, CDR2 SQIVND (reference sequence). CDR3 loop: CASSIPSTGAAFF. The CDR3 DNA reads as TGTGCCAGTAGTATTCCTAGCACGGGAGCAGCTTTCTTT.

The chain joins TRBV7-3 to TRBJ2-1, with D possibly being TRBD2 (5 bases). Between the trimmed V and J ends, which lost 5 bases and 4 bases, there was a span of 9 bases. Germline V gene sequence: CDR1 SGHTA, CDR2 FQGTGA. CDR3 length equals 13 residues. Here the CDR3 DNA reads TGTGCCAGCAGCGTCCCGGGGTACAATGAGCAGTTCTTC. Protein: CASSVPGYNEQFF.

The V call is TRBV15, the J call TRBJ1-1; no firm D call. The germline V gene encodes CDR1 LNHNV and CDR2 YYDKDF (reference sequence). The germline V and J ends were trimmed by 1 base and 4 bases, with 7 bases remaining between them. The CDR3 is 13 residues long. Here the CDR3 reads CATSRGYPTEAFF. The CDR3 DNA reads as TGTGCCACCAGCAGAGGTTACCCCACTGAAGCTTTCTTT.

This clonotype has a handful of counts. The chain recombines TRBV28 with TRBJ1-2; unclear D gene. Germline CDR1 reads MDHEN; CDR2 reads SYDVKM. This CDR3 region has 13 residues. V gave up 6 bases and J gave up 4 bases, with 12 bases separating them. The CDR3 here is CASRDFSTYGYTF. DNA of the CDR3: TGTGCCAGCAGAGATTTCTCCACCTATGGCTACACCTTC.

This clonotype was observed at least ten times. The rearrangement links TRBV28 to TRBJ1-5; D unclear. V lost 2 bases to trimming and J lost 1 base, with 6 bases between them. The germline CDR1 and CDR2 sequences are MDHEN and SYDVKM. This CDR3 has 14 amino acids. In DNA form, the CDR3 reads TGTGCCAGCAGTTTAGTACAAAGCAATCAGCCCCAGCATTTT. Amino acids: CASSLVQSNQPQHF.

V usage is TRBV27 and J usage is TRBJ2-7; 7 positions match TRBD1. The length of the CDR3 is 15 residues. Looked up from germline, CDR1 is MNHEY and CDR2 is SMNVEV (reference sequence). After removal of 5 bases from V and 7 bases from J, the junction contained 14 bases not matched to a gene. The CDR3 region is CASSPAGTSRGEQYF. CDR3 DNA: TGTGCCAGCAGTCCCGCCGGGACATCCAGGGGGGAGCAGTACTTC.

This clonotype was picked up many times. The chain couples TRBV7-8 to TRBJ1-5; D not resolved. CDR1 and CDR2 (germline): SGHVS, FQNEAQ. Between the trimmed V and J ends, which lost 2 bases and 7 bases, there was a span of 18 bases. CDR3 size: 16 residues. In DNA form, the CDR3 reads TGTGCCAGCAGCTTAAGAAGATCTCCCGACTCCCAGCCCCAGCATTTT. Translated, it gives CASSLRRSPDSQPQHF.

The rearrangement joins TRBV10-3 to TRBJ1-2; D gene uncertain. Germline V gene sequence: CDR1 ENHRY, CDR2 SYGVKD. The V and J ends lost 7 bases and 4 bases respectively, with 16 bases between them. The CDR3 sequence is 14 residues long. CDR3 sequence (DNA): TGTGCCATCAAGAATCCAGATTTTTCCTATGGCTACACCTTC. Translated, it gives CAIKNPDFSYGYTF.

The sample holds many counts of this clonotype. The chain links TRBV6-1 to TRBJ2-7, with 11 nucleotides matching TRBD2. J lost 1 base, V lost 5 bases, and 7 bases had no gene match. Germline V gene lookup returns CDR1 MNHNS and CDR2 SASEGT. The CDR3 sequence is 16 residues long. For the CDR3, the DNA is TGTGCCAGCAGTTCTACGACTAGCGGGGCGTCCTACGAGCAGTACTTC. This translates into CASSSTTSGASYEQYF.

This clonotype has a count of ten or more. Mismatch with germline at one junction end may stem from a read error. This rearrangement joins TRBV18 to TRBJ2-3; a weak D match, TRBD1 (5 bases). The CDR3 has 14 residues. The germline V gene has CDR1 KGHSH and CDR2 LQKENI. As DNA, the CDR3 is TGTGCCAGTTCACGCGCAGGGATCACAGATACGCAGTATTTT. As protein: CASSRAGITDTQYF.

This chain connects TRBV7-9 to TRBJ2-7, with TRBD2 matching over 7 bases. V dropped 5 bases and J dropped 4; count of bases not matched to a gene: 11. The germline V gene has CDR1 SEHNR and CDR2 FQNEAQ (reference sequence). There are 15 residues in the CDR3. CDR3 bases: TGTGCCAGCAGCAAGAGACTAGCAGAGAGATACGAGCAGTACTTC. Amino acid sequence: CASSKRLAERYEQYF.

In its sample, this clonotype was seen many times. The rearrangement links TRBV20-1 to TRBJ2-7; TRBD1 agrees at 7 bases. This CDR3 contains 14 residues. CDR1 and CDR2 (germline): DFQATT, SNEGSKA (reference sequence). The V and J ends lost 1 base and 4 bases, in that order; junction bases with no gene match: 7. CDR3 DNA: TGCAGTGCTAGAGGGGAAGACAGGGCTTACGAGCAGTACTTC. It translates to CSARGEDRAYEQYF.

The sample holds many counts of this clonotype. The rearrangement uses TRBV19 and TRBJ2-7, with a weak D call TRBD1 (6 bases). The CDR3 is made up of 16 amino acids. Germline CDR1 is LNHDA and CDR2 is SQIVND (reference sequence). Deletions cut 3 bases from V and 1 base from J, with 16 bases between. The CDR3 region has the DNA TGTGCCAGTAGTATCAGGCAGGGGTTCTCGTCCTACGAGCAGTACTTC. It encodes CASSIRQGFSSYEQYF.

This clonotype was counted at least ten times. The V and J genes are TRBV7-2 and TRBJ2-5; TRBD1 matches 8 bases. The CDR3 totals 14 residues. CDR1 SGHTA and CDR2 FQGNSA come from the germline V gene. With 5 bases clipped from V and 7 bases from J, the junction kept 9 bases outside the gene matches. CDR3 nucleotide sequence: TGTGCCAGCAGCATCGACAGGGGTCTAGGGACCCAGTACTTC. This codes for CASSIDRGLGTQYF.

This clonotype has a handful of counts. The rearrangement links TRBV15 to TRBJ2-2; 11 positions match TRBD1. V was pared by 0 bases and J by 6 bases, with 6 bases of the junction left unmatched. Germline-derived CDR1 and CDR2 are LNHNV and YYDKDF (reference sequence). The CDR3 extends over 17 amino acids. In DNA, the CDR3 is TGTGCCACCAGCAGAGATTGGGACAGGGGGTTGCCCGGGGAGCTGTTTTTT. It is translated as CATSRDWDRGLPGELFF.

This clonotype came up a few times. The chain combines TRBV14 with TRBJ2-7; D not resolved. Germline V gives CDR1 SGHDN, CDR2 FVKESK. The CDR3 contains 13 residues. Trimming removed 2 bases at V and 4 bases at J, with 9 bases between. CDR3 sequence reads: CASSQRMEYEQYF. The CDR3 coding sequence is TGTGCCAGCAGCCAACGGATGGAGTACGAGCAGTACTTC.

This clonotype occurred many times. V gene TRBV7-9 combines with J gene TRBJ2-7, with TRBD2 matching 7 bases. The ends lost 4 bases at V and 6 bases at J; junction bases unmatched: 15. The CDR3 length is 16 residues. Germline loops: CDR1 SEHNR, CDR2 FQNEAQ (reference sequence). The CDR3 DNA follows: TGTGCCAGCAGCTCGTCGAGGGCTAGCGGCCCGCCCGAGCAGTACTTC. Translating it yields CASSSSRASGPPEQYF.

The chain carries TRBV19 and TRBJ2-1, with 8 nucleotides matching TRBD2. Per germline, CDR1 LNHDA and CDR2 SQIVND (reference sequence). V was clipped by 5 bases and J by 8 bases; unmatched bases: 11. This CDR3 is 15 amino acids long. The DNA for the CDR3 is TGTGCCAGTAGTCGCACTAGCGGTTTCGTGTATGAGCAGTTCTTC. Translating it yields CASSRTSGFVYEQFF.

V and J are TRBV6-5 and TRBJ2-7; 11 bases match TRBD1. Germline loops: CDR1 MNHEY, CDR2 SVGAGI. The CDR3 is 15 residues long. V gave up 2 bases and J gave up 7 bases; unmatched junction bases: 7. CDR3 region: CASSYVDRGRGEQYF. In DNA, the CDR3 is TGTGCCAGCAGTTACGTGGACAGGGGGCGAGGGGAGCAGTACTTC.

This rearrangement joins TRBV12-3 or TRBV12-4 to TRBJ2-1; TRBD1 aligns across 8 bases. The V and J ends lost 6 bases and 0 bases, in that order; junction bases with no gene match: 7. The CDR3 totals 16 residues. The CDR3 protein is CASRKGQAISYNEQFF. The CDR3 DNA sequence: TGTGCCAGCAGGAAGGGACAGGCGATCTCCTACAATGAGCAGTTCTTC.

The gene calls are TRBV6-1 and TRBJ2-1; 10 bases line up with TRBD2. V dropped 6 bases and J dropped 7; count of bases not matched to a gene: 21. The CDR3 has 19 amino acids. Germline V gene data show CDR1 as MNHNS and CDR2 as SASEGT. The CDR3, as DNA: TGTGCCAGCAGGGACGGTAACAGGGGACTGCTAGCGGGAGTTAATGAGCAGTTCTTC. Encoded protein: CASRDGNRGLLAGVNEQFF.

This clonotype has more than one count but fewer than ten. J is TRBJ1-1 and V is TRBV5-4; D call uncertain. Trimming cost V 7 bases and J 1 base, with 14 bases left between them. Germline V gene sequence: CDR1 SGHNT, CDR2 YYREEE (reference sequence). The CDR3 spans 14 residues. This CDR3 is CASGSKDGNTEAFF. The DNA for the CDR3 is TGTGCCAGCGGCTCGAAGGACGGGAACACTGAAGCTTTCTTT.

This clonotype came up many times. V is TRBV3-1 and J is TRBJ2-4; 8 bases match TRBD2. Looked up from germline, CDR1 is LGHDT and CDR2 is YNNKEL (reference sequence). CDR3 length: 18 amino acids. Unmatched junction bases numbered 9, after V lost 0 bases and J lost 2 bases. In DNA, the CDR3 is TGTGCCAGCAGCCAAGAGTTCTTGCGGGAGGCCACCAAAAACATTCAGTACTTC. Amino acids: CASSQEFLREATKNIQYF.

This clonotype turned up a few times. The chain combines TRBV10-1 with TRBJ2-5; unclear D gene. Deletions cut 2 bases from V and 5 bases from J, with 9 bases between. This CDR3 has 13 amino acids. From germline, CDR1 is WNHNN and CDR2 SYGVQD (reference sequence). CDR3 residues: CASSEGPRETQYF. CDR3 in DNA: TGCGCCAGCAGTGAGGGACCTCGGGAGACCCAGTACTTC.

This clonotype was observed at least ten times. The rearrangement links TRBV27 to TRBJ2-4; possibly TRBD1 or TRBD2 for D (7 bases each). Germline CDR1 reads MNHEY; CDR2 reads SMNVEV (reference sequence). The CDR3 covers 15 residues. V was clipped by 5 bases and J by 9 bases, with 20 bases between them. CDR3 region: CASSPPGGGTVIQYF. The DNA for the CDR3 is TGTGCCAGCAGTCCTCCAGGGGGGGGAACAGTCATTCAGTACTTC.